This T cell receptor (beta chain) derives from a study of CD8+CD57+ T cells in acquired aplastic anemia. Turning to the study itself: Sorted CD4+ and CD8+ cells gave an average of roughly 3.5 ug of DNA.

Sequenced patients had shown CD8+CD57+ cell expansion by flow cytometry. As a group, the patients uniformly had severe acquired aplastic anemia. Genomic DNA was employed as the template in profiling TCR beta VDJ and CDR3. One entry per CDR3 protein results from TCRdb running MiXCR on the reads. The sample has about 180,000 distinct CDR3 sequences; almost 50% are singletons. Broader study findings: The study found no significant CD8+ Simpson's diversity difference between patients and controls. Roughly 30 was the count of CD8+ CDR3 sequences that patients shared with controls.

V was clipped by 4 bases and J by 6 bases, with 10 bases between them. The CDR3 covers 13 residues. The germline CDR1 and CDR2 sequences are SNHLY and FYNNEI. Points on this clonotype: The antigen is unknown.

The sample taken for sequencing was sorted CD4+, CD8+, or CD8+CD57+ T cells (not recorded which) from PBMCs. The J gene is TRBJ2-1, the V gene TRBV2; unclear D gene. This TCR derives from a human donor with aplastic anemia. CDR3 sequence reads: CASSAGSTNEQFF. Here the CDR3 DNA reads TGTGCCAGCAGTGCCGGGTCCACCAATGAGCAGTTCTTC.